This T cell receptor (beta chain) appears in the sequencing data of a study of beta chain features in type 1 diabetes. Expressed TCRB transcripts were sequenced after all isolated RNA was converted to cDNA. Profiled with immunoSEQ multiplex PCR; TCRdb holds only in-frame clones, not every one. This sample carries around 690,000 clones, about an eighth of them seen once, and the ten largest clones take more than 0.1%. Findings of the study overall: For Type 1 diabetes patients, all four CD4+ subsets carried TCRB CDR3s that were moderately but significantly shorter.

This CDR3 region has 15 residues. Per germline, CDR1 LGHNA and CDR2 YSLEER. The ends were cut back, 0 bases at V and 8 bases at J, with 16 bases in the middle. As to this clone: Its matching antigen is unknown.

The sequencing sample was made of naive CD4+ T cells from blood. The rearrangement uses TRBV4-3 and TRBJ1-2; no clear D. This TCR derives from a man aged 30 to 45 with type 1 diabetes. The CDR3 DNA reads as TGCGCCAGCAGCCAAGAGATAGGTGGGGATTTGGGCTACACCTTC. Translation gives CASSQEIGGDLGYTF.